The sequence of this TCR beta chain was determined in a study of cytomegalovirus exposure and HLA in healthy donors. General observations from the study: Specificity of a few CMV-associated chains for CMV antigens was verified in vitro. In an earlier analysis, productive rearrangement rates for most beta V segments clustered near 87% or 30%. The number of N-insertions in an Asian-associated ancestry cluster was reportedly below the approximately 700-donor mean in a later analysis.

In the PCR, 60 Vbeta and 13 Jbeta primers were used. Clones were sequenced by immunoSEQ multiplex PCR, and TCRdb holds only the in-frame ones, with some missing. The profile shows some 170,000 clones, about 80% of them singletons. Points on this clone: The antigen is not known.

The germline V gene has CDR1 LGHNA and CDR2 YSLEER. The CDR3 has 15 amino acids. Trimming stripped 1 base from V and 4 bases from J, with 14 bases between. The sequenced sample was PBMCs. The origin of this receptor is a man younger than 35 in good health and CMV-seropositive. The rearrangement joins TRBV4-3 to TRBJ2-7; tentative D call: TRBD2 (5 bases). The CDR3, as DNA: TGCGCCAGCAGCCAAGGGGGTAGCGTCGGGTACGAGCAGTACTTC. Protein sequence: CASSQGGSVGYEQYF.